This TCR beta chain appears in the sequencing data of a study of monozygotic twins with inflammatory bowel disease. Points from the study as a whole: With inverse Simpson as the measure, TCRbeta diversity was lower in IBD patients than in healthy co-twins. Healthy twins shared more clonotypes with others than IBD patients, most markedly active ones. Patients received differing immunosuppressive treatments, which may have added variability to their repertoires. The analysis failed to separate different T cell subtypes.

Reprocessing the 5' RACE reads, TCRdb reports a single entry for every CDR3 protein and omits DNA. This table lists some 150,000 distinct CDR3 sequences. Regarding this clonotype: Its antigen remains unidentified.

The receptor was derived from a human donor with ulcerative colitis or Crohn's disease, or a healthy co-twin of an affected twin (not recorded which). The sample was blood.

The CDR3 sequence is CASKSGGGYNEQFF. The rearrangement joins TRBV27 to TRBJ2-1; the TRBD2 assignment by TCRdb is unverifiable without DNA. From germline, CDR1 is MNHEY and CDR2 SMNVEV (reference sequence). This CDR3 contains 14 residues.